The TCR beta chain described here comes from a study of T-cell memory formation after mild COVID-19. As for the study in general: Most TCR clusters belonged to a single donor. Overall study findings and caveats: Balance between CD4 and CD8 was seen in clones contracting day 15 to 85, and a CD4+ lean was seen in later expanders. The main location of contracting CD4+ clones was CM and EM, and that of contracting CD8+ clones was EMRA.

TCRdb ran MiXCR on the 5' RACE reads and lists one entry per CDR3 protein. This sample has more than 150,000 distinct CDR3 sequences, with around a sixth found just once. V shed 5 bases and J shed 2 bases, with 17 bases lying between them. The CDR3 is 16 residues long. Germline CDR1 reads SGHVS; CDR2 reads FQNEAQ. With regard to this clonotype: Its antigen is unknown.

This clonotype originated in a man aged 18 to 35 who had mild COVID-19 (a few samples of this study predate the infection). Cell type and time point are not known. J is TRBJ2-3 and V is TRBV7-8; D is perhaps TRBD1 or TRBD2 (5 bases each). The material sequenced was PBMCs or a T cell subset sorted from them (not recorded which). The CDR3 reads CASSTTLVGDTDTQYF. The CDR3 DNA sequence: TGTGCCAGCAGCACAACACTAGTGGGGGACACAGATACGCAGTATTTT.